Sequencing of this T cell receptor beta chain was carried out in a study of blood T cell repertoires in COVID-19. The V and J ends lost 5 bases and 4 bases, in that order; junction bases with no gene match: 10. This CDR3 comprises 17 residues. Germline values: CDR1 LNHDA, CDR2 SQIVND (reference sequence). In the original workflow: Reference gene primers were amplified, and this amplification served to estimate nucleated cell counts. Using immunoSEQ multiplex PCR, the repertoire was profiled, and TCRdb retains in-frame clones only, with some absent. That table furnishes V, J and clone size, whereas the DNA furnished D and trimming. The sample yields about 190,000 clones, about 88% seen once.

J is TRBJ1-6 and V is TRBV19; 8 positions agree with TRBD1. The clonotype was recovered from a man aged 35-49 years with active or convalescent COVID-19. The sequenced sample was peripheral blood. The CDR3 loop reads CASSPRTGYRYNSPLHF. The CDR3 coding sequence is TGTGCCAGTAGTCCTCGGACAGGGTATCGATATAATTCACCCCTCCACTTT.